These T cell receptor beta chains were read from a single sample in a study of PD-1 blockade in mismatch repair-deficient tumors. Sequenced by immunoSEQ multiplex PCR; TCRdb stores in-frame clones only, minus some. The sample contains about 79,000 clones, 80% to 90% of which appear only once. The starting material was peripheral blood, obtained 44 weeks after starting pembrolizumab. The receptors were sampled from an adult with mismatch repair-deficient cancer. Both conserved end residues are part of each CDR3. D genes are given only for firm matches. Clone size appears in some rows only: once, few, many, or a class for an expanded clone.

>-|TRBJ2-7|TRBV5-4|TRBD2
CASSWSTSPYEQYF
TGTGCCAGCAGCTGGTCGACTAGCCCATACGAGCAGTACTTC
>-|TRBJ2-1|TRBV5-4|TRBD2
CASSLIFAGTSGKNEQFF
TGTGCCAGCAGCTTAATTTTTGCCGGGACTAGCGGGAAAAATGAGCAGTTCTTC
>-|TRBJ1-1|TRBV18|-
CASSPASSSISKDEAFF
TGTGCCAGCTCACCTGCAAGCTCCTCGATTTCTAAGGATGAAGCTTTCTTT
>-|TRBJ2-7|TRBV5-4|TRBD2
CASSLAGELAGAEQYF
TGTGCCAGCAGCTTGGCCGGAGAACTAGCGGGAGCCGAGCAGTACTTC
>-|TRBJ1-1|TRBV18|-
CASSPPEARNTEAFF
TGTGCCAGCTCACCACCGGAAGCCAGGAACACTGAAGCTTTCTTT
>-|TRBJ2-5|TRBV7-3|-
CASSSGRLETQYF
TGTGCCAGCAGCTCGGGGAGGCTAGAGACCCAGTACTTC
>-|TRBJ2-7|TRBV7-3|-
CASSDTTYEQYF
TGTGCCAGCAGCGACACCACCTACGAGCAGTACTTC
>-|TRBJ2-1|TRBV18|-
CASSPPSLHEQFF
TGTGCCAGCTCACCACCTAGCCTACATGAGCAGTTCTTC
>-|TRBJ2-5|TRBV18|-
CASSPLQGGETQYF
TGTGCCAGCTCACCACTCCAGGGTGGGGAGACCCAGTACTTC
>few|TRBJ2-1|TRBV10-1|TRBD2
CASSDRTSRDNEQFF
TGCGCCAGCAGTGATCGGACTAGTCGCGACAATGAGCAGTTCTTC
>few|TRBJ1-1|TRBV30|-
CAWSMGQENTEAFF
TGTGCCTGGAGCATGGGACAAGAGAACACTGAAGCTTTCTTT
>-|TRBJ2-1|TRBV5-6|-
CASSLAGQPYNEQFF
TGTGCCAGCAGCTTGGCTGGACAGCCCTACAATGAGCAGTTCTTC
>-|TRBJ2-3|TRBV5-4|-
CASSSEGRTDTQYF
TGTGCCAGCAGCAGCGAAGGGAGAACAGATACGCAGTATTTT
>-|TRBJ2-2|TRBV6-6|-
CASSKTGELFF
TGTGCCAGCAGCAAAACCGGGGAGCTGTTTTTT
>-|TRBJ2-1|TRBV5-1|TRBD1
CASSLGQGAYNEQFF
TGCGCCAGCAGTTTGGGACAGGGGGCCTACAATGAGCAGTTCTTC
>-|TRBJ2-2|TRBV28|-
CASSLNTGELFF
TGTGCCAGCAGTTTAAACACCGGGGAGCTGTTTTTT
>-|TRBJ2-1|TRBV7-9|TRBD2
CASSTHSGPAYNEQFF
TGTGCCAGCAGTACCCATAGCGGGCCCGCCTACAATGAGCAGTTCTTC
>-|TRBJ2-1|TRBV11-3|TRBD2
CASSLVLAGEQFF
TGTGCCAGCAGCTTAGTTCTAGCGGGTGAGCAGTTCTTC
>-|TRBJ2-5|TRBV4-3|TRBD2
CASSQGWREKETQYF
TGCGCCAGCAGCCAAGGGTGGCGGGAGAAGGAGACCCAGTACTTC
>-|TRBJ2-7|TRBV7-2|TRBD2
CASSLRGTSGYSYEQYF
TGTGCCAGCAGCCTACGGGGGACTAGCGGGTACTCCTACGAGCAGTACTTC
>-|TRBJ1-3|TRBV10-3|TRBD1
CAISLRGLLSGNTIYF
TGTGCCATCAGTCTAAGGGGGCTGCTCTCTGGAAACACCATATATTTT
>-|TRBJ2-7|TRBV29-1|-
CSVEDLSEQYF
TGCAGCGTTGAAGATCTCAGCGAGCAGTACTTC
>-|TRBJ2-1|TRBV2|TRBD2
CAGGGQSSYNEQFF
TGTGCTGGGGGGGGTCAGAGCTCCTACAATGAGCAGTTCTTC
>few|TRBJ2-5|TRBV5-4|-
CASSQRLETQYF
TGTGCCAGCAGCCAACGGTTGGAGACCCAGTACTTC
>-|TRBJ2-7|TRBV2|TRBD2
CASSEKTSGSNEQYF
TGTGCCAGCAGTGAAAAGACTAGCGGGAGTAACGAGCAGTACTTC
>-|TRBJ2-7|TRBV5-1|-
CASSLSISYEQYF
TGCGCCAGCAGCTTGAGCATCTCCTACGAGCAGTACTTC
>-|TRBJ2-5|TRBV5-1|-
CASSFSVQAPGETQYF
TGCGCCAGCAGCTTCTCCGTACAAGCCCCGGGGGAGACCCAGTACTTC
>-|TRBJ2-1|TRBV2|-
CASKAASGPANEQFF
TGTGCCAGCAAAGCCGCGAGCGGACCTGCCAATGAGCAGTTCTTC
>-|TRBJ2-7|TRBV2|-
CASTGIPYEQYF
TGTGCCAGCACCGGGATCCCCTACGAGCAGTACTTC
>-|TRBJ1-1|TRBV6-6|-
CASSLEGMNTEAFF
TGTGCCAGCAGTTTAGAAGGGATGAACACTGAAGCTTTCTTT
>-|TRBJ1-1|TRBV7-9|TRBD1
CASSSTGAHTEAFF
TGTGCCAGCAGCTCAACAGGGGCCCACACTGAAGCTTTCTTT
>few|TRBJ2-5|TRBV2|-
CASSEVGTPGETQYF
TGTGCCAGCAGTGAAGTTGGGACCCCAGGCGAGACCCAGTACTTC
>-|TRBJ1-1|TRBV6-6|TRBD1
CASSYGTGRVTEAFF
TGTGCCAGCAGTTACGGGACAGGGAGAGTCACTGAAGCTTTCTTT
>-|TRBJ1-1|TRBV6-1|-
CASSVWSAMNTEAFF
TGTGCCAGCAGTGTCTGGTCAGCTATGAACACTGAAGCTTTCTTT
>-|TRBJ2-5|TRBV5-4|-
CASNPEPGGWEIQYF
TGTGCCAGCAACCCGGAACCGGGGGGCTGGGAGATCCAGTACTTC
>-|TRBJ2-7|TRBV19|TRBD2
CASSTGTSASYEQYF
TGTGCCAGTAGTACGGGGACTAGCGCCTCCTACGAGCAGTACTTC
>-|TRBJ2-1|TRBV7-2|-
CASSLGIYNEQFF
TGTGCCAGCAGCTTAGGGATCTACAATGAGCAGTTCTTC
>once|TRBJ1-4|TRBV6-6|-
CASSKTNEKLFF
TGTGCCAGCAGTAAAACTAATGAAAAACTGTTTTTT
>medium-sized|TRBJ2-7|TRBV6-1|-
CASSEDVAGTEQYF
TGTGCCAGCAGTGAAGACGTGGCAGGGACCGAGCAGTACTTC
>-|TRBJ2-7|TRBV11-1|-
CASSLGRVYEQYF
TGTGCCAGCAGCTTAGGCAGGGTCTACGAGCAGTACTTC
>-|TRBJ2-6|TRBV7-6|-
CASSPRDGLSSGANVLTF
TGTGCCAGCAGCCCGCGGGACGGCCTAAGCTCTGGGGCCAACGTCCTGACTTTC
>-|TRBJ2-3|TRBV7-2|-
CASSRGVTDTQYF
TGTGCCAGCAGCCGAGGAGTAACAGATACGCAGTATTTT
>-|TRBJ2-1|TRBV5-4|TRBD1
CATATGGLDEQFF
TGTGCCACAGCGACAGGGGGCTTAGATGAGCAGTTCTTC
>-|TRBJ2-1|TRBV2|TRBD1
CASSWDSRYNEQFF
TGTGCCAGCAGTTGGGACAGTCGCTACAATGAGCAGTTCTTC
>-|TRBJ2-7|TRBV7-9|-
CASSIIETGSSYEQYF
TGTGCCAGCAGCATTATAGAGACAGGAAGCTCCTACGAGCAGTACTTC
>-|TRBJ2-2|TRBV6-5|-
CASSYESGVSTGELFF
TGTGCCAGCAGTTACGAATCTGGGGTCAGCACCGGGGAGCTGTTTTTT
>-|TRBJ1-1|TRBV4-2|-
CASSQARVRNTEAFF
TGTGCCAGCAGCCAAGCTAGGGTAAGGAACACTGAAGCTTTCTTT
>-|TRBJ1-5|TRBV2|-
CASSLMLEPQHF
TGTGCCAGCAGCCTGATGCTGGAGCCCCAGCATTTT
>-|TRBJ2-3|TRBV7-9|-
CASSPGSSTDTQYF
TGTGCCAGCAGCCCCGGTTCTAGCACAGATACGCAGTATTTT
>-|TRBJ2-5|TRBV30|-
CAWSGLVRETQYF
TGTGCCTGGAGTGGTCTAGTGCGGGAGACCCAGTACTTC
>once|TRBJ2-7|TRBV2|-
CASSEISEQYF
TGTGCCAGCAGTGAGATCTCCGAGCAGTACTTC